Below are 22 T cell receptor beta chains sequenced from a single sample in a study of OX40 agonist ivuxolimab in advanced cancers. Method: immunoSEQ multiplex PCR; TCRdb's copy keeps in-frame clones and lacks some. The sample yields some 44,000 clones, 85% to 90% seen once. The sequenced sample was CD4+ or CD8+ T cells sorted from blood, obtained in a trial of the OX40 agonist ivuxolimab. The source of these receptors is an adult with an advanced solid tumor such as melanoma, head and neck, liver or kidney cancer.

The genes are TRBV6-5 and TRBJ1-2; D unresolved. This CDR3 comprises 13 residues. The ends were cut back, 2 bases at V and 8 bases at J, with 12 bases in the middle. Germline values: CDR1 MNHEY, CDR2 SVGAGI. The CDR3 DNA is TGTGCCAGCAGTTACGCCCCACTTGGGGGCTACACCTTC. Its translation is CASSYAPLGGYTF.

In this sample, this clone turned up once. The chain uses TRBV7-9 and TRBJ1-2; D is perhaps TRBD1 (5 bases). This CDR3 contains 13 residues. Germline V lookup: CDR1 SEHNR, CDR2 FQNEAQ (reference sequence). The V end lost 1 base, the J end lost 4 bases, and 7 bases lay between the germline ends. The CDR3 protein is CASSLGTTYGYTF. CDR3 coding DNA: TGTGCCAGCAGCTTAGGGACAACCTATGGCTACACCTTC.

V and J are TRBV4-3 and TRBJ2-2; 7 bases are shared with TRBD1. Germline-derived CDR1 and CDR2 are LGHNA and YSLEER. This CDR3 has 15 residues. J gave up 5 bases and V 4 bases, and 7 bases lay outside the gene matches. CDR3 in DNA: TGCGCCAGCAGCCCTAAGCGACAGGGAACCGGGGAGCTGTTTTTT. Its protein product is CASSPKRQGTGELFF.

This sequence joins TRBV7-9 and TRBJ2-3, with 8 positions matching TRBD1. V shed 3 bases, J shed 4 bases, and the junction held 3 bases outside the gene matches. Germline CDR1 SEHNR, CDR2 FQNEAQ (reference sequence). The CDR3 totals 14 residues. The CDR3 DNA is TGTGCCAGCAGCTTCGGACAGGGTTCAGATACGCAGTATTTT. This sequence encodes CASSFGQGSDTQYF.

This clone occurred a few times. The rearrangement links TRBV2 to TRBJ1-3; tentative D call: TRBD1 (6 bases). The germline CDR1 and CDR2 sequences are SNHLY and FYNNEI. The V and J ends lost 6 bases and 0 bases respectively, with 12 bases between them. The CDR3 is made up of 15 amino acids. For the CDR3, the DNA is TGTGCCAGCAGAGGGACACCCAGCTCTGGAAACACCATATATTTT. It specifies CASRGTPSSGNTIYF.

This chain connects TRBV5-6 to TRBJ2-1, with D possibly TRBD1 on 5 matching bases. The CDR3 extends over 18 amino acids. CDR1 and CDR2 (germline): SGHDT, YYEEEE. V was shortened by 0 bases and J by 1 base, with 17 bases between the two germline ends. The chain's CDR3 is CASSLVRVVIGSYNEQFF. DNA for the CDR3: TGTGCCAGCAGCTTGGTCAGGGTAGTTATTGGATCCTACAATGAGCAGTTCTTC.

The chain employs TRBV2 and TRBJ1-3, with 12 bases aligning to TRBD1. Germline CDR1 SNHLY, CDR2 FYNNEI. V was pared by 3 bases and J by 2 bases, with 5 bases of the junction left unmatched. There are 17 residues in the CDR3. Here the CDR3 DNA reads TGTGCCAGCAGTGACCCGGGACAGGGGGCGCCTGGAAACACCATATATTTT. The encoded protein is CASSDPGQGAPGNTIYF.

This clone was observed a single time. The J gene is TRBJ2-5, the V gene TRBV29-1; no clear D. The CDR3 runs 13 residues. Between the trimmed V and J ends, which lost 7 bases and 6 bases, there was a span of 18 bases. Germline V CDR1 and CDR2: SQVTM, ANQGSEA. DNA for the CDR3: TGCAGCGGGGTCGACACGGGTGGTCAGACCCAGTACTTC. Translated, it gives CSGVDTGGQTQYF.

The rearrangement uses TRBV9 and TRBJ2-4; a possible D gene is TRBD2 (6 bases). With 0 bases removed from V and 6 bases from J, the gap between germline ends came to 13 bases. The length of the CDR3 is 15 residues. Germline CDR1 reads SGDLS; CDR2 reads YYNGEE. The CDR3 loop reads CASSVALGSGNIQYF. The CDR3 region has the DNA TGTGCCAGCAGCGTAGCTTTGGGTAGCGGAAACATTCAGTACTTC.

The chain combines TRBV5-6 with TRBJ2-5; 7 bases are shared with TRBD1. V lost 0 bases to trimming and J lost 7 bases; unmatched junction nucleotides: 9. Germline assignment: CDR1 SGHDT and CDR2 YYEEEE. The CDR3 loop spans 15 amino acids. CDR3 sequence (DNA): TGTGCCAGCAGCTTGGCCGGGACAGCCTGGGTGACCCAGTACTTC. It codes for CASSLAGTAWVTQYF.

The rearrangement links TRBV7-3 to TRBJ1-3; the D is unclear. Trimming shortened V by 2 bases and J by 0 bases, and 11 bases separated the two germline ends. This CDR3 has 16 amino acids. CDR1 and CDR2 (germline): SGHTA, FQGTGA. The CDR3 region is CASSLYGRDSGNTIYF. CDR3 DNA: TGTGCCAGCAGCTTATATGGTCGAGACTCTGGAAACACCATATATTTT.

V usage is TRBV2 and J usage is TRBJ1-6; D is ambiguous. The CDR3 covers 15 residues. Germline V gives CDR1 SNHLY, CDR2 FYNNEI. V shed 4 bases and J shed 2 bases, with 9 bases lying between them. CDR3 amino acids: CASSGILPYNSPLHF. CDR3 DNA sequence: TGTGCCAGCAGTGGAATTTTACCCTATAATTCACCCCTCCACTTT.

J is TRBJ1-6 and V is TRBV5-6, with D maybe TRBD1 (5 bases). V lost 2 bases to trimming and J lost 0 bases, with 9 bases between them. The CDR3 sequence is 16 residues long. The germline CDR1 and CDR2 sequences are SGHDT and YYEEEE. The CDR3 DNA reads TGTGCCAGCAGCTTCGACAGCAGCTCCTATAATTCACCCCTCCACTTT. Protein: CASSFDSSSYNSPLHF.

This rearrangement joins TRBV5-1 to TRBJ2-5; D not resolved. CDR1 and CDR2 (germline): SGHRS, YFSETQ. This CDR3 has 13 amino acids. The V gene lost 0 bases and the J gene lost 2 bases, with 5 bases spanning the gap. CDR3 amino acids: CASSLDRQETQYF. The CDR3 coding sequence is TGCGCCAGCAGCTTGGACAGACAAGAGACCCAGTACTTC.

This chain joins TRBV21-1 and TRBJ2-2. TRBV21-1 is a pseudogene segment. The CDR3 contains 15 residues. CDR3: CASSKRGVNTGELFF. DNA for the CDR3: TGTGCCAGCAGCAAAAGGGGGGTGAACACCGGGGAGCTGTTTTTT.

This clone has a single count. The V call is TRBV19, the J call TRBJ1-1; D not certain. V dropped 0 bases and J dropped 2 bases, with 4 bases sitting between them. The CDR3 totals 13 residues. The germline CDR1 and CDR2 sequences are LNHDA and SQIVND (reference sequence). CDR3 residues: CASSIDVNTEAFF. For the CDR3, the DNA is TGTGCCAGTAGTATAGACGTCAACACTGAAGCTTTCTTT.

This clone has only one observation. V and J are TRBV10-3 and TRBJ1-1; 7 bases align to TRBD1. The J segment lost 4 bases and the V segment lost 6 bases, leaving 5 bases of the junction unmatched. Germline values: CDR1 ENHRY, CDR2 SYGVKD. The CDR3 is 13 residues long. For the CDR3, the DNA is TGTGCCATCAGCTCCCCAGGGGGCACTGAAGCTTTCTTT. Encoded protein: CAISSPGGTEAFF.

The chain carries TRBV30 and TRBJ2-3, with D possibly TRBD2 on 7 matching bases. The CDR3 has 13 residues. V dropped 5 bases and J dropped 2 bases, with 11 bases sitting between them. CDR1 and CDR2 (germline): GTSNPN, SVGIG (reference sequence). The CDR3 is CAWGRGPTDTQYF. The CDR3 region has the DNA TGTGCCTGGGGGCGGGGGCCCACAGATACGCAGTATTTT.

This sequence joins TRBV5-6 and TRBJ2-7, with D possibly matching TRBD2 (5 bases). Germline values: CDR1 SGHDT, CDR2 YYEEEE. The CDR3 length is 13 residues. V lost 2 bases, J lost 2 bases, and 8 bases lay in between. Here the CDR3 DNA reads TGTGCCAGCAGCTTCGGGGATACCTACGAGCAGTACGTC. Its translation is CASSFGDTYEQYV.

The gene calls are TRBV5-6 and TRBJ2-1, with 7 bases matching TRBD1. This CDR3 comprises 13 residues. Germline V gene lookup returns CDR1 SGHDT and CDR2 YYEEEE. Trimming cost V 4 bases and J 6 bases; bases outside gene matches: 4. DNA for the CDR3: TGTGCCAGCAGCGAGGGACAGCCCAATGAGCAGTTCTTC. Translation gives CASSEGQPNEQFF.

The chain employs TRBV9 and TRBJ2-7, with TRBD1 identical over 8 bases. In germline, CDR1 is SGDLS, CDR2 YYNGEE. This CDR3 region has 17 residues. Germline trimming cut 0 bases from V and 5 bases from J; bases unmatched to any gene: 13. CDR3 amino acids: CASSVDEQGEPFDEQYF. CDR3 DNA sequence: TGTGCCAGCAGCGTAGATGAACAGGGGGAACCTTTCGACGAGCAGTACTTC.

The CDR3 loop reads CASSRSLSSYNEQFF. CDR3 DNA sequence: TGCGCCAGCAGCCGAAGCCTGAGCTCCTACAATGAGCAGTTCTTC. The chain has TRBV4-1 and TRBJ2-1; no definite D call. This CDR3 is 15 amino acids long. The V end lost 4 bases, the J end lost 0 bases, and 10 bases lay between the germline ends. Germline V gene sequence: CDR1 MGHRA, CDR2 YSYEKL.